This T cell receptor (beta chain) was sequenced in a study of blood T cell repertoires in COVID-19. Study processing details: The authors estimated nucleated cell counts from reference gene primer amplification. Produced via immunoSEQ multiplex PCR; TCRdb's table is partial and in-frame only. Clone size and the V and J calls come from that table; the DNA yielded D and trimming. The table has fewer than 250,000 clones, 70% to 90% seen once. The CDR3 has 17 amino acids. Germline assignment: CDR1 MGHRA and CDR2 YSYEKL. V shed 2 bases and J 7 bases; nucleotides not matched to a gene: 10. The source is a woman aged 18-29 years who had recovered from COVID-19. The specimen was PBMCs or T cells enriched from blood (not recorded which). The V gene is TRBV4-1, the J gene TRBJ2-1; 11 bases are a match to TRBD2. The CDR3 loop reads CASSQTVAGGPWNEQFF. CDR3 coding DNA: TGCGCCAGCAGCCAAACCGTAGCGGGGGGGCCTTGGAATGAGCAGTTCTTC.